Below, one T cell receptor (beta chain) is given with its context. Its antigen remains unknown. These data are taken from a study of shared clonotypes between healthy human individuals. Terminally differentiated effector memory CD45RA+ cells were excluded by CCR7 positive selection of CD45RO-negative cells. The donors, healthy adults who were HIV-negative, had experienced no recent acute infections or vaccinations. In the original workflow: From ImmunoSEQ came sequences covering only the junction and carrying no quality scores, so filtering differed. The repertoire was sequenced with immunoSEQ multiplex PCR; TCRdb's copy has only in-frame clones and lacks some. V, J and clone size reflect that table, while D and trimming were determined from the DNA. The repertoire consists of about 680,000 clones, with about 90% occurring once and the leading ten covering more than 20%. Per the germline V gene, CDR1 is SGHDN and CDR2 is FVKESK. This CDR3 has 15 residues. The V and J ends lost 2 bases and 4 bases respectively, with 14 bases between them.

Broader study findings: Naive subsets typically showed greater estimated richness than memory subsets. When compared with the clonotypes that were shared by all four sorted-subset donors, the non-shared clonotypes turned out to have lower generation probabilities.

Specimen: naive CD8+ T cells sorted from blood. The TCR sequence derives from a young man in good health. The chain has TRBV14 and TRBJ1-2; D is undetermined. CDR3 sequence reads: CASSQYSGGGYGYTF. Written as DNA, the CDR3 is TGTGCCAGCAGCCAATACTCGGGAGGCGGCTATGGCTACACCTTC. Full variable domain (rest looked up from reference TRBV14 and TRBJ1-2): EAGVTQFPSHSVIEKGQTVTLRCDPISGHDNLYWYRRVMGKEIKFLLHFVKESKQDESGMPNNRFLAERTGGTYSTLKVQPAELEDSGVYFCASSQYSGGGYGYTFGSGTRLTVV.